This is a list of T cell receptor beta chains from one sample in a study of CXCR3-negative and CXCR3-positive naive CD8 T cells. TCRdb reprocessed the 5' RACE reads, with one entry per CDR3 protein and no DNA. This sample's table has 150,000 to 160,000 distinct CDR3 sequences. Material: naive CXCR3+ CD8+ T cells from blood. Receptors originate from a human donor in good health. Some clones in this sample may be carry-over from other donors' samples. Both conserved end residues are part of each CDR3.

cdr3_aa: CSAPESGGRHEQYF; j_call: TRBJ2-7; v_call: TRBV20-1
cdr3_aa: CASSLGASSTDTQYF; j_call: TRBJ2-3; v_call: TRBV12-3/TRBV12-4
cdr3_aa: CASSEDQGVGTDTQYF; j_call: TRBJ2-3; v_call: TRBV2
cdr3_aa: CSVEGREAGNIQYF; j_call: TRBJ2-4; v_call: TRBV29-1
cdr3_aa: CASSVGGVDTQYF; j_call: TRBJ2-3; v_call: TRBV9
cdr3_aa: CASSLEFPYEQYF; j_call: TRBJ2-7; v_call: TRBV7-9
cdr3_aa: CASSLGWANTEAFF; j_call: TRBJ1-1; v_call: TRBV7-6
cdr3_aa: CASSQDRTITNGYTF; j_call: TRBJ1-2; v_call: TRBV4-1
cdr3_aa: CSVEYPGGASGGLVPNEQFF; j_call: TRBJ2-1; v_call: TRBV29-1
cdr3_aa: CASRGMGSSYNEQFF; j_call: TRBJ2-1; v_call: TRBV7-2
cdr3_aa: CASSSPPGQSYNEQFF; j_call: TRBJ2-1; v_call: TRBV27
cdr3_aa: CASSVAILGGGNTGELFF; j_call: TRBJ2-2; v_call: TRBV9
cdr3_aa: CASSQAQGQGYNEQFF; j_call: TRBJ2-1; v_call: TRBV4-2
cdr3_aa: CASSFTGRAYNEQFF; j_call: TRBJ2-1; v_call: TRBV12-3/TRBV12-4
cdr3_aa: CASSLFTGGPNEQFF; j_call: TRBJ2-1; v_call: TRBV7-9
cdr3_aa: CSARDPVGGEQYF; j_call: TRBJ2-7; v_call: TRBV20-1
cdr3_aa: CASRTYGTYVDNEQFF; j_call: TRBJ2-1; v_call: TRBV7-2
cdr3_aa: CASSQGTGGLGETQYF; j_call: TRBJ2-5; v_call: TRBV4-1
cdr3_aa: CASSLSHSYDTEAFF; j_call: TRBJ1-1; v_call: TRBV5-4
cdr3_aa: CSARDLGSGRDTDTQYF; j_call: TRBJ2-3; v_call: TRBV20-1
cdr3_aa: CASSSRMGLEGSIQYF; j_call: TRBJ2-4; v_call: TRBV7-9
cdr3_aa: CATSPKTFRAVEDYGYTF; j_call: TRBJ1-2; v_call: TRBV15